This T cell receptor (beta chain) was recorded in a study of blood T cells in healthy people across ages. This clonotype was observed many times. A second 7 to 11 cycle PCR used barcoded and J-beta primers. One entry per CDR3 protein results from TCRdb running MiXCR on the 5' RACE reads. The table shows fewer than 750,000 distinct CDR3 sequences, with over 40% occurring only once. The V and J ends lost 6 bases and 0 bases respectively, with 9 bases between them. Germline loops: CDR1 MNHEY, CDR2 SMNVEV (reference sequence). This CDR3 contains 13 residues. This TCR came from an elderly woman in good health. What was sequenced was blood. V gene TRBV27 combines with J gene TRBJ2-7, with TRBD1 as a possible D gene (5 bases). The CDR3 region is CASSWGFSYEQYF. For the CDR3, the DNA is TGTGCCAGCAGCTGGGGCTTCTCCTACGAGCAGTACTTC.